The T cell receptor (beta chain) under discussion was sequenced for a study of OX40 agonist ivuxolimab in advanced cancers. Study overall: A male proportion of over 75% was recorded, with mean age around 64 years and range roughly 23 to 90.

Points from the study as a whole: The expanded peripheral T cells' antigen specificity was not determined. Partial responders at 0.1-3.0 mg/kg showed near-lowest clonal expansion. It was also the case that some nonresponders had low normalized T-cell clonal expansion.

TCRdb keeps only in-frame clones here, not all; method: immunoSEQ multiplex PCR. The sample includes 70,000 to 95,000 clones, roughly four fifths of them seen just once. V was clipped by 6 bases and J by 1 base, with 19 bases between them. Looked up from germline, CDR1 is MDHEN and CDR2 is SYDVKM. This CDR3 is built from 17 residues. This clone was recorded only once. Its target is unknown. The V gene is TRBV28, the J gene TRBJ1-5; a weak D match, TRBD1 (6 bases). This receptor was taken from an adult with an advanced solid tumor such as melanoma, head and neck, liver or kidney cancer. The specimen comprised CD4+ or CD8+ T cells sorted from blood, sampled in a trial of the OX40 agonist ivuxolimab. The CDR3 bases are TGTGCCAGCAGACGCCCAGTGGGGGCGGGAAGCAATCAGCCCCAGCATTTT. This encodes CASRRPVGAGSNQPQHF.